This TCR beta chain emerged from a study of T cells after yellow fever vaccination. Study information: For low cell numbers, libraries were made with SMART-Seq v4 Ultra Low Input.

The CDR3 sequence is 11 residues long. Trimming removed 4 bases at V and 4 bases at J, with 4 bases between. Germline assignment: CDR1 SGHTA and CDR2 FQGNSA. General study findings and limits: Booster samples showed a return of most primary-vaccination clones (about 96% CD4, around 85% CD8). Any FACS-sorted repertoire could hold abundant clonotypes that contaminate it from the bulk population.

A remark on this clonotype: Its antigen is unidentified.

For TCR, cDNA came from 5'RACE template switching, which added a universal primer site and UMIs. TCRdb redid the calling of the 5' RACE reads with MiXCR, one entry per CDR3 protein. This sample yields 200,000 to 300,000 distinct CDR3 sequences, of which around 13% are seen a single time; 0.4% to 0.55% belongs to the top ten. The source of this sequence is a man aged 30 to 45 who received the YFV17D yellow fever vaccine. The chain combines TRBV7-2 with TRBJ1-1; D not certain. The source was CD4+ T cells sorted from PBMCs, collected 45 days after the yellow fever booster vaccination. The CDR3 DNA is TGTGCCAGCAGCTGGATCACTGAAGCTTTCTTT. This codes for CASSWITEAFF.